These T cell receptor beta chains were read from a single sample in a study of T cell repertoires in aging, cancer and after chemotherapy. TCRdb reanalysed the multiplex PCR reads using MiXCR and keeps one entry per CDR3 protein. The sample holds a few thousand distinct CDR3 sequences, about 33% seen once. Input material: blood. These receptors all stem from a human donor with a solid tumor. Both conserved end residues are part of each CDR3. The D gene is left open where the match is weak. Clone sizes are given selectively: once, few, many, or a class where the clone is expanded.

>TRBV27|few|TRBJ2-3|.
TGTGCCAGCAGTTTATTCCCTAATGGGGCGGGGGATACGCAGTATTTT
CASSLFPNGAGDTQYF
>TRBV30|few|TRBJ1-2|.
TGTGCCTGGAGTAGGGACCCATGGGGCTACACCTTC
CAWSRDPWGYTF
>TRBV5-4|.|TRBJ1-4|.
TGTGCCAGCAGCTTGGTCGGTGGAACTAATGAAAAACTGTTTTTT
CASSLVGGTNEKLFF
>TRBV5-1|once|TRBJ2-1|.
TGCGCCAGCAGCTTGAAAGGTCCCCACAATGAGCAGTTCTTC
CASSLKGPHNEQFF
>TRBV20-1|.|TRBJ2-7|.
TGCAGTGTAGACTCGAGCTCCTACGAGCAGTACTTT
CSVDSSSYEQYF
>TRBV6-5|.|TRBJ1-5|TRBD1
TGTGCCAGCAGTTACTCGGACAGGGGAAATCAGCCCCAGCATTTT
CASSYSDRGNQPQHF
>TRBV24-1|.|TRBJ2-7|TRBD2
TGTGCCACCAGTGAGAAAGGCAGACTAGCGGGGGAGCAGTACTTC
CATSEKGRLAGEQYF
>TRBV6-1|medium-sized|TRBJ2-3|.
TGTGCCAGCAACGCAGGGGCCGGTACGCAGTATTTT
CASNAGAGTQYF
>TRBV27|few|TRBJ1-1|TRBD1
TGTGCCAGCAGGGAACAGGGGATGGTAGCTTTCTTT
CASREQGMVAFF
>TRBV11-2|.|TRBJ2-5|TRBD2
TGTGCCAGCAGCTTAGGAGCGGGGGGGCGGTATGAGACCCAGTACTTC
CASSLGAGGRYETQYF
>TRBV7-9|.|TRBJ1-3|TRBD1
TGTGCCAGCAGACCCGGACAGGGAACTGGAAACACCATATATTTT
CASRPGQGTGNTIYF
>TRBV7-2|few|TRBJ1-2|.
TGTGCCAGCAGCTTAGTCCGCTCTACCCCCTATGGCTACACCTTC
CASSLVRSTPYGYTF
>TRBV28|.|TRBJ2-3|.
TGTGCCAGCAGTTTGTCGACAGGCCCCGGCACAGATACGCAGTATTTT
CASSLSTGPGTDTQYF
>TRBV10-3|medium-sized|TRBJ2-1|TRBD2
TGTGCCATCAGGAGCGGGGGGGCTGATGAGCAGTTCTTC
CAIRSGGADEQFF
>TRBV4-3|.|TRBJ1-2|TRBD1
TGCGCCAGCAGCCCGTCCGGGACAGGGATTGGCTACACCTTC
CASSPSGTGIGYTF
>TRBV6-1|.|TRBJ1-4|.
TGTGCCAGCAGTGAACGCGAAAAACTGTTTTTT
CASSEREKLFF
>TRBV6-2/TRBV6-3|few|TRBJ1-1|.
TGTGCCAGCGGGAGGGGCTCGAACACTGAAGCTTTCTTT
CASGRGSNTEAFF